This is a list of T cell receptor beta chains from one sample in a study of Ad26.COV2.S vaccination and SARS-CoV-2 variants. Generated by immunoSEQ multiplex PCR, the TCRdb table keeps only in-frame clones and is missing some. The profile shows about 280,000 clones, over 75% of them singletons. Here the sequenced sample was peripheral blood, taken in a trial of Ad26.COV2.S vaccine versus placebo. The receptor source for this set is a person aged 18-65 years who received the Ad26.COV2.S COVID-19 vaccine or a placebo. Both conserved end residues are part of each CDR3. Fields, in order: D gene, J gene, V gene, clone size, CDR3 DNA, CDR3 protein. The D gene is left open where the match is weak. Clone sizes are given selectively: once, few, many, or a class where the clone is expanded.

>TRBD1|TRBJ1-1|TRBV9|few
TGTGCCAGCAGCTCAAAGGACAGGGCCACTGAAGCTTTCTTT
CASSSKDRATEAFF
>NA|TRBJ2-1|TRBV29-1|NA
TGCAGCGCCCGGGATCGGGGACCGTACAATGAGCAGTTCTTC
CSARDRGPYNEQFF
>NA|TRBJ2-7|TRBV7-2|NA
TGTGCCAGCAGCTACCTAAACGTGGGCTCCTACGAGCAGTACTTC
CASSYLNVGSYEQYF
>NA|TRBJ2-2|TRBV7-6|NA
TGTGCCAGCAGCGGTCGAGGCCTGAACACCGGGGAGCTGTTTTTT
CASSGRGLNTGELFF
>NA|TRBJ2-7|TRBV7-2|NA
TGTGCCAGCAGCTTAGCGGTCTCCTACGAGCAGTACTTC
CASSLAVSYEQYF
>NA|TRBJ1-5|TRBV7-2|once
TGTGCCAGCAGCTTAGTGGGGACCGGTAATCAGCCCCAGCATTTT
CASSLVGTGNQPQHF
>NA|TRBJ2-1|TRBV7-9|NA
TGTGCCAGCAGCTCTCGGACTGGTACAAGCTCCTACAATGAGCAGTTCTTC
CASSSRTGTSSYNEQFF
>NA|TRBJ2-5|TRBV6-2/TRBV6-3|NA
TGTGCCAGCAGTTCCCTTCGGACCACGTACCAAGAGACCCAGTACTTC
CASSSLRTTYQETQYF
>NA|TRBJ1-4|TRBV29-1|NA
TGCAGCGTTGAAGGGGAGGACAGTCCGTACAAACTGTTTTTT
CSVEGEDSPYKLFF
>NA|TRBJ2-1|TRBV7-2|NA
TGTGCCAGCAGCTACAGCGGGTCGCACAATGAGCAGTTCTTC
CASSYSGSHNEQFF
>TRBD2|TRBJ2-1|TRBV6-2/TRBV6-3|NA
TGTGCCAGCAGTTTTGGACTAGCGGGGGGTGGGTTGTATGAGCAGTTCTTC
CASSFGLAGGGLYEQFF
>TRBD1|TRBJ1-6|TRBV7-9|NA
TGTGCCAGCAGCGTTCCGGGACAGGGGGCTTCACCCCTCCACTTT
CASSVPGQGASPLHF
>TRBD1|TRBJ1-5|TRBV7-2|NA
TGTGCCAGCAGCAAACGGACAGGAAGATATAGCAATCAGCCCCAGCATTTT
CASSKRTGRYSNQPQHF
>NA|TRBJ2-1|TRBV5-4|NA
TGTGCCAGCAGCTCCGGTGGAGGGGGCGTCTACAATGAGCAGTTCTTC
CASSSGGGGVYNEQFF
>TRBD1|TRBJ1-2|TRBV19|NA
TGTGCCAGCAAATCTCCGGGACAGGGGATCTATGGCTACACCTTC
CASKSPGQGIYGYTF
>TRBD2|TRBJ2-7|TRBV25-1|many
TGTGCCAGCAGTGATCCCCCGACTAGCGGGAGGCCCGAGCAGTACTTC
CASSDPPTSGRPEQYF
>NA|TRBJ2-7|TRBV7-9|NA
TGTGCCAGCAGCTTAGTAGGGGCAGGGTTATCCGAGCAGTACTTC
CASSLVGAGLSEQYF
>NA|TRBJ1-2|TRBV4-3|NA
TGCGCCAGCAGCCAAGTGAATAGGGATGGTGGCTACACCTTC
CASSQVNRDGGYTF
>NA|TRBJ1-6|TRBV7-2|many
TGTGCCAGCAGCCTTCCCGGGGGAGGTTCACCCCTCCACTTT
CASSLPGGGSPLHF
>NA|TRBJ2-7|TRBV7-2|once
TGTGCCAGCAGCCCACAGACAGGGGAGGGCTACGAGCAGTACTTC
CASSPQTGEGYEQYF